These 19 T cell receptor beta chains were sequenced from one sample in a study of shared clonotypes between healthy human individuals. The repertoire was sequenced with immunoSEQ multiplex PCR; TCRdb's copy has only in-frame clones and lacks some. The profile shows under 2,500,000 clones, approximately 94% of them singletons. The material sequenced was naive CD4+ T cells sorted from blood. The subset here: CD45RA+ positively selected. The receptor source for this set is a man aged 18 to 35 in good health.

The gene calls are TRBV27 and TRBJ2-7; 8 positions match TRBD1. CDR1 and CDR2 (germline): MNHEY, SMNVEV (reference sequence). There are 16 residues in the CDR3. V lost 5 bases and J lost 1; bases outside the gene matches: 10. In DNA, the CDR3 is TGTGCCAGCAGTCCCTCGACAGGGGAGGTATCCTACGAGCAGTACTTC. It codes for CASSPSTGEVSYEQYF.

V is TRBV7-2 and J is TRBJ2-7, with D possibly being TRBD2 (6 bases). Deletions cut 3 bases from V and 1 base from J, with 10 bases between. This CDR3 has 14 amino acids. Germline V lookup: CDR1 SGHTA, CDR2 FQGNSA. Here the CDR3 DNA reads TGTGCCAGCAGCTTTTGGGAGGCGTCCTACGAGCAGTACTTC. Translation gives CASSFWEASYEQYF. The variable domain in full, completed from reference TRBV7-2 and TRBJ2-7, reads GAGVSQSPSNKVTEKGKDVELRCDPISGHTALYWYRQSLGQGLEFLIYFQGNSAPDKSGLPSDRFSAERTGGSVSTLTIQRTQQEDSAVYLCASSFWEASYEQYFGPGTRLTVT.

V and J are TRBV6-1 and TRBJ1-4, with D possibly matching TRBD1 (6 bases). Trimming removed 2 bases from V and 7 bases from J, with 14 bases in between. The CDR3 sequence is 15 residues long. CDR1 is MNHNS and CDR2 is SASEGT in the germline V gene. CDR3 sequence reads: CASSELGAVFEKLFF. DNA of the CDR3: TGTGCCAGCAGTGAATTGGGGGCAGTATTTGAAAAACTGTTTTTT.

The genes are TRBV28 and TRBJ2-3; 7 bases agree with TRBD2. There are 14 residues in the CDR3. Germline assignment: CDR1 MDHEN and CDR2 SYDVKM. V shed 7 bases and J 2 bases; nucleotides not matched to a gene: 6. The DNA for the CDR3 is TGTGCCAGCATGGGGGGGGGTCCCACAGATACGCAGTATTTT. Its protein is CASMGGGPTDTQYF.

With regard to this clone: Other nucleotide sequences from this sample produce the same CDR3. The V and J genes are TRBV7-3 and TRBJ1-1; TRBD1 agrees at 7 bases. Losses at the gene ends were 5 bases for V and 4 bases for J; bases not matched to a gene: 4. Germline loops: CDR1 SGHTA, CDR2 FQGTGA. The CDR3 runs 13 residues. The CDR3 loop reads CASSLRQGTEAFF. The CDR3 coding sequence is TGTGCCAGCAGCCTTAGACAGGGCACTGAAGCTTTCTTT.

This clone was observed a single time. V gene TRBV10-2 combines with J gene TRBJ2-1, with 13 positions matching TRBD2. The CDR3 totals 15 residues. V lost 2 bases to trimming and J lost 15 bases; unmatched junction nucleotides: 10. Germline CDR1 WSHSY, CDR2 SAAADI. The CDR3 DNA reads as TGCGCCAGCAGTGAGATGACTAGCGGGGGGACCATGGGGTTCTTC. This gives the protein CASSEMTSGGTMGFF.

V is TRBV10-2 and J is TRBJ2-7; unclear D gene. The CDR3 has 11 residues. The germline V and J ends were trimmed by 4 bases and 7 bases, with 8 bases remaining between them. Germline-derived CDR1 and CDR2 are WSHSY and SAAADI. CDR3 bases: TGCGCCAGCAGTGGGGGTTTGGAGCAGTACTTC. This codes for CASSGGLEQYF.

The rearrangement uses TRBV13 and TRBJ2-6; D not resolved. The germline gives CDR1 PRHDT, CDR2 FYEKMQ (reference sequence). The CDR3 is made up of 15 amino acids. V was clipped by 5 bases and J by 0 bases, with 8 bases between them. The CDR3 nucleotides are TGTGCCAGCAGCCGCCGTGCCTCTGGGGCCAACGTCCTGACTTTC. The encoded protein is CASSRRASGANVLTF.

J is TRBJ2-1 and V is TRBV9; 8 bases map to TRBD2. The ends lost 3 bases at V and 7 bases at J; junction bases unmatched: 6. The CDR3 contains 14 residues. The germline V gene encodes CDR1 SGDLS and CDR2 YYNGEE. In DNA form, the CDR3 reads TGTGCCAGCAGCGGAACCGGGACTAGGAATGAGCAGTTCTTC. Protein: CASSGTGTRNEQFF.

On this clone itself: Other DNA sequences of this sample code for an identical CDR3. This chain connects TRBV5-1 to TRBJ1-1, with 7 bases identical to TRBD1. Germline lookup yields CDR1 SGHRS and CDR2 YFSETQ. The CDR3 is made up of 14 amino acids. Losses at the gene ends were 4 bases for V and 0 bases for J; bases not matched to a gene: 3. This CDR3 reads CASSGGQVNTEAFF. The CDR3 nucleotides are TGCGCCAGCAGCGGAGGACAGGTGAACACTGAAGCTTTCTTT.

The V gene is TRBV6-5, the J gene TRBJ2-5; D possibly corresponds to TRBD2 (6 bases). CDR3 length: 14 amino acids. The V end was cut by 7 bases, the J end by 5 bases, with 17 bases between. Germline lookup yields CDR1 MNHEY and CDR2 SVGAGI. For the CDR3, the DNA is TGTGCCAGCAAAGCGGGCCAGACGTGGGAGACCCAGTACTTC. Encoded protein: CASKAGQTWETQYF.

DNA for the CDR3: TGTGCCTGGATAGGTCCCGGGACAGGGCACTACGAGCAGTACTTC. It yields the protein CAWIGPGTGHYEQYF. The rearrangement uses TRBV30 and TRBJ2-7; 9 nucleotides match TRBD1. The V segment lost 4 bases and the J segment 3 bases; nucleotides outside the gene matches: 10. CDR1 and CDR2 from the germline V gene are GTSNPN and SVGIG (reference sequence). The CDR3 is 15 residues long.

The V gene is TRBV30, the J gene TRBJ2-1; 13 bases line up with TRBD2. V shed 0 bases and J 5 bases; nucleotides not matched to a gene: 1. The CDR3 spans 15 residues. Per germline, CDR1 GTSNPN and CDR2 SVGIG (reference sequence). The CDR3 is CAWSVLAGGHNEQFF. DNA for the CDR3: TGTGCCTGGAGTGTACTAGCGGGGGGGCACAATGAGCAGTTCTTC.

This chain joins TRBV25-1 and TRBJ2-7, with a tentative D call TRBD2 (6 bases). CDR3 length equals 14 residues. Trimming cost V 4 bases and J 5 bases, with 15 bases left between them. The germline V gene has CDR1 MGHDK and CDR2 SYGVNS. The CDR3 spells CASSVRLGSDEQYF. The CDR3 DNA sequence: TGTGCCAGCAGTGTCCGACTAGGATCGGACGAGCAGTACTTC.

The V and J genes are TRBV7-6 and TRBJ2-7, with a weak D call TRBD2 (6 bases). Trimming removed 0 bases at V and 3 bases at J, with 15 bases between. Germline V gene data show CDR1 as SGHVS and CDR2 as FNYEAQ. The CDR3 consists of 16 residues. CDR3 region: CASSLAAGLTSYEQYF. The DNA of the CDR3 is TGTGCCAGCAGCTTAGCCGCGGGACTCACCAGCTACGAGCAGTACTTC.

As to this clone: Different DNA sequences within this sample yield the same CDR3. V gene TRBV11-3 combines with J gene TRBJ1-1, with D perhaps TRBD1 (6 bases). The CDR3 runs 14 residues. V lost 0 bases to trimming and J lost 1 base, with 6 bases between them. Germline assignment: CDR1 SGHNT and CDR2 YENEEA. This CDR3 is CASSLDRGNTEAFF. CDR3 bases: TGTGCCAGCAGCTTAGACAGGGGGAACACTGAAGCTTTCTTT. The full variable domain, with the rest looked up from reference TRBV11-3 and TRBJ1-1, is EAGVVQSPRYKIIEKKQPVAFWCNPISGHNTLYWYLQNLGQGPELLIRYENEEAVDDSQLPKDRFSAERLKGVDSTLKIQPAELGDSAVYLCASSLDRGNTEAFFGQGTRLTVV.

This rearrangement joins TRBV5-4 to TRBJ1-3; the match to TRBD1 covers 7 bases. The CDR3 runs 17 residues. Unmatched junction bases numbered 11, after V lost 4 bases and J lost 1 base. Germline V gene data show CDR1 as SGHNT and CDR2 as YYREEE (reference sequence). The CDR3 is CASSNWGTVGSGNTIYF. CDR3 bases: TGTGCCAGCAGCAATTGGGGGACAGTAGGATCTGGAAACACCATATATTTT. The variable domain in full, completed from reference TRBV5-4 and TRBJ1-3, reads ETGVTQSPTHLIKTRGQQVTLRCSSQSGHNTVSWYQQALGQGPQFIFQYYREEENGRGNFPPRFSGLQFPNYSSELNVNALELDDSALYLCASSNWGTVGSGNTIYFGEGSWLTVV.

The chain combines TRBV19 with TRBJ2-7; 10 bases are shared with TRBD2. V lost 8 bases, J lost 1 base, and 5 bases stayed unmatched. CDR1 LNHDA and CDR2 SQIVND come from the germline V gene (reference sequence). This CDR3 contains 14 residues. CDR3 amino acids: CASQRTSGSYEQYF. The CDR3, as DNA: TGTGCCAGTCAGAGGACTAGCGGTTCCTACGAGCAGTACTTC.

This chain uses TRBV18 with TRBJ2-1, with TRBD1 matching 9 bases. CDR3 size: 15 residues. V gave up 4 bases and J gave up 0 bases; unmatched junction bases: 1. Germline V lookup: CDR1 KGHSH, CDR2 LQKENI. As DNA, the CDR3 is TGTGCCAGCTCACGGGACAGGGCCTCCTACAATGAGCAGTTCTTC. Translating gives CASSRDRASYNEQFF.